This T cell receptor (beta chain) was sequenced for a study of blood T cell repertoires in COVID-19. Study overall: In each case, the material was cDNA or gDNA derived from T cells, B-cell-depleted T cells, or PBMCs.

Clones were sequenced by immunoSEQ multiplex PCR, and TCRdb holds only the in-frame ones, with some missing. The sample has 200,000 to 250,000 clones; 75% to 85% are singletons. The junction had 4 bases not matched to a gene; V was cut back by 1 base and J by 7 bases. The CDR3 is 13 residues long. The germline CDR1 and CDR2 sequences are SGHRS and YFSETQ. The sequence was obtained from a woman of 80 years or more with COVID-19, enrolled during active disease. The sequenced sample consisted of peripheral blood. The rearrangement links TRBV5-1 to TRBJ1-2; 7 nucleotides align to TRBD1. CDR3 amino acids: CASSLLQGFGYTF. The CDR3 DNA is TGCGCCAGCAGCTTGTTACAGGGGTTTGGCTACACCTTC.